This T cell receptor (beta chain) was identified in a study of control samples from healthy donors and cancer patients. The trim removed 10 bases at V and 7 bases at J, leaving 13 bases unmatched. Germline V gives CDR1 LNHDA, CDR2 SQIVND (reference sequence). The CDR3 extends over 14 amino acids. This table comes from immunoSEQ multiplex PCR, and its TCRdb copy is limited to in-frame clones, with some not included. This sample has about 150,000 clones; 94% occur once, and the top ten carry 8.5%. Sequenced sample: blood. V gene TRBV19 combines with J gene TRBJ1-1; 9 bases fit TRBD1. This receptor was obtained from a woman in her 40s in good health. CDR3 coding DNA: TGTGCCACCTCCAGACAGGGGGTGAAGGTTGAAGCTTTCTTT. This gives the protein CATSRQGVKVEAFF.